This T cell receptor (beta chain) is drawn from a study of blood T cell repertoires in COVID-19. Across the study: From the United States, Italy and Spain came samples of acute and convalescent COVID-19. The cDNA or gDNA used as material had been derived from T cells, B-cell-depleted T cells, or PBMCs.

V was cut by 8 bases and J by 1 base, with 8 bases left in between. The CDR3 has 13 residues. The germline CDR1 and CDR2 sequences are MNHNS and SASEGT. In the original analysis: Counts of nucleated cells, estimated from reference gene primer amplification, were obtained. The method was immunoSEQ multiplex PCR; TCRdb's version includes in-frame clones alone and lacks a portion of them. D and trimming come from the DNA, and the V and J calls and clone size come from that table. The table has approximately 200,000 clones, roughly 86% seen once. The rearrangement uses TRBV6-1 and TRBJ2-2; D not resolved. The sample was peripheral blood. The clonotype was recovered from an older woman with acute or convalescent COVID-19. The CDR3 loop reads CASAFGNTGELFF. CDR3 bases: TGTGCCAGCGCTTTCGGGAACACCGGGGAGCTGTTTTTT.